These 30 T cell receptor beta chains were all obtained from the same sample, sequenced in a study of blood T cell repertoires in COVID-19. This table comes from immunoSEQ multiplex PCR, and its TCRdb copy is limited to in-frame clones, with some not included. Here the sample spans 250,000 or so clones, roughly 87% being singletons. Sequencing was done on a sample of peripheral blood. The receptor set was obtained from a man between 18 and 29 years old with active or convalescent COVID-19.

Details on this clone: A read error may be the cause here, since a much bigger clone is one base away. CDR3 nucleotide sequence: TGTGCCAGCAGTTTAGACAGCTACTACGAGCAGTACTTC. Translated, it gives CASSLDSYYEQYF. This rearrangement joins TRBV12-3 or TRBV12-4 to TRBJ2-7; D remains unclear. The CDR3 spans 13 residues. Trimming cost V 1 base and J 3 bases, with 7 bases left between them.

This chain joins TRBV19 and TRBJ2-2; 12 nucleotides line up with TRBD2. The CDR3 contains 16 residues. Germline loops: CDR1 LNHDA, CDR2 SQIVND (reference sequence). Trimming cost V 4 bases and J 7 bases; bases outside gene matches: 7. The chain's CDR3 is CASSTLTSGSIGELFF. In DNA form, the CDR3 reads TGTGCCAGTAGTACTTTGACTAGCGGGAGTATCGGGGAGCTGTTTTTT.

This clone came up a few times. The sample carries other DNA sequences with the same CDR3. CDR3 in amino acids: CSVADSANYGYTF. Written as DNA, the CDR3 is TGCAGCGTCGCTGACAGCGCGAACTATGGCTACACCTTC. The genes are TRBV29-1 and TRBJ1-2, with D maybe TRBD1 (5 bases). The CDR3 is 13 amino acids. The V gene's germline CDR1 is SQVTM and CDR2 ANQGSEA. Trimming shortened V by 6 bases and J by 2 bases, and 13 bases separated the two germline ends.

The V and J genes are TRBV27 and TRBJ2-7; TRBD1 agrees at 8 bases. The CDR3 totals 17 residues. Germline CDR1 and CDR2: MNHEY and SMNVEV (reference sequence). J gave up 1 base and V 3 bases, and 11 bases lay outside the gene matches. The DNA of the CDR3 is TGTGCCAGCAGTTTCTCCGGGACCGGGACAGGATCCTACGAGCAGTACTTC. It is translated as CASSFSGTGTGSYEQYF.

The CDR3 region has the DNA TGTGCCAGCAGCCTGACAGGGTCTTCCGAGCAGTACTTC. Encoded protein: CASSLTGSSEQYF. V gene TRBV7-3 combines with J gene TRBJ2-7; the match to TRBD1 covers 7 bases. The V gene's germline CDR1 is SGHTA and CDR2 FQGTGA. The CDR3 is 13 residues long. The V and J ends lost 5 bases and 6 bases, in that order; junction bases with no gene match: 7.

The chain uses TRBV2 and TRBJ2-7; TRBD1 agrees at 7 bases. The junction had 3 bases not matched to a gene; V was cut back by 3 bases and J by 1 base. The CDR3 loop spans 14 amino acids. The germline V gene encodes CDR1 SNHLY and CDR2 FYNNEI. The CDR3 nucleotides are TGTGCCAGCAGTGACCAGGGACAGTCCTACGAGCAGTACTTC. Protein sequence: CASSDQGQSYEQYF.

The table lists this clone with a count of one. The chain couples TRBV18 to TRBJ2-1, with 9 bases identical to TRBD2. Looked up from germline, CDR1 is KGHSH and CDR2 is LQKENI. The CDR3 is 16 residues long. The junction had 10 bases not matched to a gene; V was cut back by 4 bases and J by 6 bases. CDR3: CASSLSVAGGPNEQFF. Written as DNA, the CDR3 is TGTGCCAGCTCACTCTCAGTGGCGGGAGGGCCCAATGAGCAGTTCTTC.

The chain uses TRBV3-1 (or the pseudogene TRBV3-2) and TRBJ2-1; no clear D. CDR1 LGHDT and CDR2 YNNKEL come from the germline V gene (reference sequence). This CDR3 has 8 residues. CDR3 DNA sequence: TGTGTCCCGGGTGAGCAGTTCTTC. It translates to CVPGEQFF.

V is TRBV7-2 and J is TRBJ1-2, with TRBD1 identical over 8 bases. Germline V gene lookup returns CDR1 SGHTA and CDR2 FQGNSA. CDR3 length: 16 amino acids. The V gene end was trimmed by 1 base and the J gene end by 3 bases; junction bases not matched to a gene: 7. CDR3 coding DNA: TGTGCCAGCAGCTTAGGTAGTCCAGGGGGCTACTATGGCTACACCTTC. Protein sequence: CASSLGSPGGYYGYTF.

The rearrangement uses TRBV7-2 and TRBJ2-3; 11 nucleotides line up with TRBD2. V lost 7 bases and J lost 6; bases outside the gene matches: 9. CDR1 is SGHTA, CDR2 FQGNSA, per germline. The CDR3 runs 15 residues. The CDR3 spells CASKDSGGELDTQYF. The CDR3 nucleotides are TGTGCCAGCAAAGATAGCGGGGGGGAGTTGGATACGCAGTATTTT.

The V gene is TRBV29-1, the J gene TRBJ2-5; 9 nucleotides line up with TRBD1. Germline V gene lookup returns CDR1 SQVTM and CDR2 ANQGSEA. The CDR3 is made up of 13 amino acids. J lost 4 bases, V lost 3 bases, and 3 bases had no gene match. The CDR3 is CSVETGGGETQYF. DNA of the CDR3: TGCAGCGTTGAGACAGGGGGAGGAGAGACCCAGTACTTC.

The chain has TRBV6-6 and TRBJ1-2, with 11 bases identical to TRBD1. Germline CDR1 is MNHNY and CDR2 is SVGAGI (reference sequence). There are 16 residues in the CDR3. The V segment lost 6 bases and the J segment 7 bases; nucleotides outside the gene matches: 13. The CDR3 DNA reads as TGTGCCAGCAGCCTCGCAAGGACAGGGGGCGTGATTGGCTACACCTTC. It yields the protein CASSLARTGGVIGYTF.

The V call is TRBV4-2, the J call TRBJ2-1, with TRBD2 matching over 7 bases. This CDR3 is 16 amino acids long. Trimming took 0 bases from V and 2 from J; bases not matched to a gene: 4. Germline CDR1 reads LGHNA; CDR2 reads YNFKEQ. The CDR3, as DNA: TGTGCCAGCAGCCAAGATTACAGCGGGACCTACAATGAGCAGTTCTTC. Its translation is CASSQDYSGTYNEQFF.

The gene calls are TRBV19 and TRBJ2-2, with 14 bases that match TRBD2. The V gene end was trimmed by 6 bases and the J gene end by 4 bases; junction bases not matched to a gene: 19. Per the germline V gene, CDR1 is LNHDA and CDR2 is SQIVND (reference sequence). The CDR3 length is 21 residues. CDR3 residues: CASSGTSGGALRVSGTGELFF. CDR3 bases: TGTGCCAGTAGCGGGACTAGCGGGGGAGCTTTGCGCGTTTCGGGCACCGGGGAGCTGTTTTTT.

V and J are TRBV5-6 and TRBJ1-1; D unclear. Trimming shortened V by 1 base and J by 0 bases, and 22 bases separated the two germline ends. Germline lookup yields CDR1 SGHDT and CDR2 YYEEEE. The CDR3 runs to 19 residues. CDR3 sequence reads: CASSLLVPRDSALNTEAFF. The CDR3, as DNA: TGTGCCAGCAGCTTGCTGGTACCGAGAGATAGTGCCCTGAACACTGAAGCTTTCTTT.

The chain recombines TRBV3-1 (or the pseudogene TRBV3-2) with TRBJ2-1, with D maybe TRBD2 (6 bases). CDR1 and CDR2 (germline): LGHDT, YNNKEL (reference sequence). The CDR3 is 15 amino acids. Trimming left V 5 bases short and J 12 bases short, with 23 bases between. CDR3 DNA sequence: TGTGCCAGCAGCAGCGGGCCCACCTTGGGGATAGGGCAGTTCTTC. Its translation: CASSSGPTLGIGQFF.

The chain couples TRBV3-1 (or the pseudogene TRBV3-2) to TRBJ1-1; D possibly corresponds to TRBD1 (5 bases). Germline CDR1 LGHDT, CDR2 YNNKEL (reference sequence). V was pared by 1 base and J by 10 bases, with 10 bases between. This CDR3 spans 12 amino acids. The CDR3 sequence: CASSQGGDGAFF. Here the CDR3 DNA reads TGTGCCAGCAGCCAAGGGGGCGACGGAGCTTTCTTT.

This chain connects TRBV7-2 to TRBJ2-2, with 10 bases aligning to TRBD1. Unmatched junction bases numbered 1, after V lost 2 bases and J lost 4 bases. The CDR3 extends over 15 amino acids. CDR1 and CDR2 (germline): SGHTA, FQGNSA. The CDR3 bases are TGTGCCAGCAGCTTAAGGACAGGGGGCACCGGGGAGCTGTTTTTT. It specifies CASSLRTGGTGELFF. The full variable domain, completed using reference TRBV7-2 and TRBJ2-2, is GAGVSQSPSNKVTEKGKDVELRCDPISGHTALYWYRQSLGQGLEFLIYFQGNSAPDKSGLPSDRFSAERTGGSVSTLTIQRTQQEDSAVYLCASSLRTGGTGELFFGEGSRLTVL.

This chain uses TRBV14 with TRBJ2-5, with TRBD2 matching 8 bases. The V gene's germline CDR1 is SGHDN and CDR2 FVKESK. The CDR3 loop spans 15 amino acids. The J segment lost 2 bases and the V segment lost 4 bases, leaving 6 bases of the junction unmatched. Written as DNA, the CDR3 is TGTGCCAGCAGCCCATGGACTAGCAAGCAAGAGACCCAGTACTTC. Translation gives CASSPWTSKQETQYF.

This rearrangement joins TRBV5-1 to TRBJ1-2; D possibly corresponds to TRBD1 (6 bases). CDR1 and CDR2 from the germline V gene are SGHRS and YFSETQ. V lost 4 bases to trimming and J lost 6 bases, with 16 bases between them. The CDR3 spans 14 residues. CDR3 amino acids: CASSQDRFSDGYTF. CDR3 nucleotide sequence: TGCGCCAGCAGCCAAGACAGGTTTTCCGATGGCTACACCTTC.

This chain's CDR3 is CAWSQGAVGYTF. DNA of the CDR3: TGTGCCTGGAGCCAGGGGGCCGTTGGCTACACCTTC. The V and J genes are TRBV30 and TRBJ1-2; 8 nucleotides align to TRBD1. This CDR3 is built from 12 residues. CDR1 GTSNPN and CDR2 SVGIG come from the germline V gene (reference sequence). With 3 bases clipped from V and 7 bases from J, the junction kept 4 bases outside the gene matches.

This sequence joins TRBV4-3 and TRBJ2-7; the match to TRBD1 covers 7 bases. Per germline, CDR1 LGHNA and CDR2 YSLEER. This CDR3 has 16 amino acids. With 2 bases clipped from V and 3 bases from J, the junction kept 10 bases outside the gene matches. The CDR3 DNA follows: TGCGCCAGCAGCCAAAGTCCACCCGGGACAGACTACGAGCAGTACTTC. Protein: CASSQSPPGTDYEQYF.

The CDR3 DNA sequence: TGCGCCAGCAGCGGGGGGACTACTCGCACAGATACGCAGTATTTT. Protein: CASSGGTTRTDTQYF. The V and J genes are TRBV5-1 and TRBJ2-3; 7 nucleotides agree with TRBD2. From germline, CDR1 is SGHRS and CDR2 YFSETQ. V was pared by 4 bases and J by 1 base, with 6 bases of the junction left unmatched. There are 15 residues in the CDR3.

The V gene is TRBV29-1, the J gene TRBJ1-2, with D hard to call. This CDR3 contains 12 residues. Trimming took off 4 bases at V and 6 bases at J, with 12 bases between the two ends. Germline V gene sequence: CDR1 SQVTM, CDR2 ANQGSEA. The CDR3 region is CSVVWPLDGYTF. DNA for the CDR3: TGCAGCGTTGTGTGGCCGTTGGATGGCTACACCTTC. The whole variable domain, filled in from reference TRBV29-1 and TRBJ1-2, reads SAVISQKPSRDICQRGTSLTIQCQVDSQVTMMFWYRQQPGQSLTLIATANQGSEATYESGFVIDKFPISRPNLTFSTLTVSNMSPEDSSIYLCSVVWPLDGYTFGSGTRLTVV.

The chain has TRBV27 and TRBJ2-7; TRBD1 matches 9 bases. V gave up 5 bases and J gave up 5 bases; unmatched junction bases: 7. The CDR3 spans 14 residues. Germline V gives CDR1 MNHEY, CDR2 SMNVEV (reference sequence). In DNA, the CDR3 is TGTGCCAGCAGTCCGTGGGACAGGGAAAACGAGCAGTACTTC. Amino acid sequence: CASSPWDRENEQYF.

The V call is TRBV30, the J call TRBJ1-2, with 9 bases lining up with TRBD1. The J segment lost 6 bases and the V segment lost 2 bases, leaving 10 bases of the junction unmatched. The CDR3 consists of 15 residues. CDR1 is GTSNPN and CDR2 is SVGIG in the germline V gene (reference sequence). The CDR3 sequence: CAWSKRWGQGHGYTF. DNA for the CDR3: TGTGCCTGGAGTAAACGGTGGGGACAGGGACATGGCTACACCTTC.

The chain has TRBV29-1 and TRBJ1-2; 7 bases match TRBD1. V trimming: 8 bases; J trimming: 0 bases; junction bases outside the gene matches: 6. Germline V gene lookup returns CDR1 SQVTM and CDR2 ANQGSEA. The CDR3 loop spans 13 amino acids. The CDR3 here is CSFRDRANYGYTF. DNA of the CDR3: TGCAGCTTCCGGGACAGAGCTAACTATGGCTACACCTTC.

The rearrangement joins TRBV3-1 (or the pseudogene TRBV3-2) to TRBJ2-7; 9 bases are a match to TRBD2. Germline values: CDR1 LGHDT, CDR2 YNNKEL (reference sequence). The junction had 16 bases not matched to a gene; V was cut back by 2 bases and J by 5 bases. The CDR3 has 18 residues. CDR3: CASSQSPEPAGGGDEQYF. CDR3 nucleotide sequence: TGTGCCAGCAGCCAAAGTCCGGAGCCGGCGGGAGGGGGGGACGAGCAGTACTTC.

This clone turned up a few times. The V gene is TRBV11-2, the J gene TRBJ2-7; TRBD2 matches 10 bases. The CDR3 length is 15 residues. Trimming took 6 bases from V and 0 from J; bases not matched to a gene: 5. Germline CDR1 reads SGHAT; CDR2 reads FQNNGV. The CDR3 bases are TGTGCCAGCAGACTTAGCGGGAGGAGCTCCTACGAGCAGTACTTC. Translated: CASRLSGRSSYEQYF. The complete variable domain, with remaining parts taken from reference TRBV11-2 and TRBJ2-7, reads EAGVAQSPRYKIIEKRQSVAFWCNPISGHATLYWYQQILGQGPKLLIQFQNNGVVDDSQLPKDRFSAERLKGVDSTLKIQPAKLEDSAVYLCASRLSGRSSYEQYFGPGTRLTVT.

The chain combines TRBV21-1 with TRBJ1-1; TRBD1 is the table's D call, not checked against the DNA. TRBV21-1 is marked as a pseudogene. CDR3 length equals 16 residues. The CDR3 bases are TGTGCCAGCAGCAACAACTTTATACAGTCGAACACTGAAGCTTTCTTT. Amino acids: CASSNNFIQSNTEAFF.